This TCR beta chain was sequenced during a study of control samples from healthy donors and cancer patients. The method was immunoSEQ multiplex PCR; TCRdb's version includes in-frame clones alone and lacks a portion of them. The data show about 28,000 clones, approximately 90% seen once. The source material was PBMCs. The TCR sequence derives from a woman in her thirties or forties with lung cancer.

CDR3 sequence: CASSFGTGPYEQYF. The CDR3 DNA is TGCGCCAGCAGCTTCGGGACAGGACCATACGAGCAGTACTTC. The chain has TRBV5-1 and TRBJ2-7; 8 bases map to TRBD1. The CDR3 loop spans 14 amino acids. J lost 4 bases, V lost 2 bases, and 5 bases had no gene match. Per the germline V gene, CDR1 is SGHRS and CDR2 is YFSETQ.